One and the same sample provided the 8 T cell receptor beta chains below, sequenced in a study of breast tumors, draining lymph nodes, adjacent tissues. Axillary draining lymph nodes of breast cancer patients supplied the node samples. MiXCR was run by TCRdb on the multiplex PCR reads, yielding one entry per CDR3 protein. The sample comprises approximately 190,000 distinct CDR3 sequences, around a third of which are singletons, and around 4.5% rests with the top ten. Sequenced input: axillary lymph node tissue. The receptors here all came from a female donor with breast cancer. Some clones in this sample may be carry-over from other donors' samples.

The table lists this clonotype with a count of one. V is TRBV5-5 and J is TRBJ2-7; D ambiguous. This CDR3 region has 14 residues. Germline CDR1 is SGHKS and CDR2 is YYEKEE (reference sequence). Trimming removed 2 bases from V and 0 bases from J, with 9 bases in between. CDR3 sequence: CASSFALSSYEQYF. For the CDR3, the DNA is TGTGCCAGCAGCTTCGCTTTGAGCTCCTACGAGCAGTACTTC. Based on the CDR3 plus reference TRBV5-5 and TRBJ2-7, the full variable domain is DAGVTQSPTHLIKTRGQQVTLRCSPISGHKSVSWYQQVLGQGPQFIFQYYEKEERGRGNFPDRFSARQFPNYSSELNVNALLLGDSALYLCASSFALSSYEQYFGPGTRLTVT.

The V and J genes are TRBV7-9 and TRBJ1-4; TRBD1 is a possible D gene (5 bases). V lost 6 bases and J 1 base, leaving 12 bases between the germline ends. This CDR3 region has 15 residues. Germline V gene data show CDR1 as SEHNR and CDR2 as FQNEAQ (reference sequence). CDR3 DNA sequence: TGTGCCAGCAGGGGGGACGGGAGAACTAATGAAAAACTGTTTTTT. Translating it yields CASRGDGRTNEKLFF.

Turning to this clonotype: Because it lacks the conserved phenylalanine or tryptophan at the end, this CDR3 is likely a read error. The chain is built from TRBV6-6 and TRBJ1-1; 9 bases map to TRBD1. Trimming at V came to 5 bases and at J to 1 base, leaving 5 bases not matched to a gene. This CDR3 region has 15 residues. Germline CDR1 MNHNY, CDR2 SVGAGI (reference sequence). For the CDR3, the DNA is TGTGCCAGCAGTAGACCGGGACAGGGGAACACTGAAGCTTTCCTT. It specifies CASSRPGQGNTEAFL.

Of note for this clonotype: Possible read error: a much larger clone is one base away. The chain combines TRBV7-9 with TRBJ2-1, with 7 bases fitting TRBD2. CDR1 is SEHNR, CDR2 FQNEAQ, per germline (reference sequence). CDR3 size: 16 residues. Trimming at V came to 7 bases and at J to 0 bases, leaving 9 bases not matched to a gene. CDR3 in amino acids: CASNLGSGHSYNEQFF. The CDR3 bases are TGTGCCAGCAACCTGGGTAGCGGGCACTCCTACAATGAGCAGTTCTTC. The whole variable domain, filled in from reference TRBV7-9 and TRBJ2-1, reads DTGVSQNPRHKITKRGQNVTFRCDPISEHNRLYWYRQTLGQGPEFLTYFQNEAQLEKSRLLSDRFSAERPKGSFSTLEIQRTEQGDSAMYLCASNLGSGHSYNEQFFGPGTRLTVL.

Concerning this clonotype: Germline is not matched at one junction end, which may reflect a read error. The chain recombines TRBV7-9 with TRBJ1-6, with D hard to call. The CDR3 has 14 amino acids. Germline values: CDR1 SEHNR, CDR2 FQNEAQ (reference sequence). The CDR3 DNA sequence: TGTGCCAGCAGCTTTTTGGAGAGATATACCAGCATCGACTTT. Its translation: CASSFLERYTSIDF.

This clonotype appeared many times. The J gene is TRBJ1-2, the V gene TRBV10-3; D uncertain. V was shortened by 3 bases and J by 4 bases, with 12 bases between the two germline ends. The CDR3 runs 14 residues. Germline V gene lookup returns CDR1 ENHRY and CDR2 SYGVKD. CDR3 amino acids: CAISERTDIYGYTF. The CDR3 DNA is TGTGCCATCAGTGAACGAACAGACATCTATGGCTACACCTTC.

Comment on this clonotype: Given a much more abundant clone one base away, this may be a read error. The chain is built from TRBV6-2 or TRBV6-3 and TRBJ2-5; TRBD2 aligns across 7 bases. CDR3 length: 14 residues. Germline trimming cut 5 bases from V and 4 bases from J; bases unmatched to any gene: 7. In germline, CDR1 is MNHEY, CDR2 SVGEGT. The CDR3, as DNA: TGTGCCAGCAGTCACCCGGGGGGAGGAGAGACCCAGTACTTC. It is translated as CASSHPGGGETQYF.

This clonotype occurred many times. The genes are TRBV24-1 and TRBJ2-2, with D unclear. CDR1 and CDR2 (germline): KGHDR, SFDVKD. Trimming pared 7 bases from V and 0 bases from J, leaving 11 bases between. CDR3 size: 15 residues. CDR3 region: CATSSVNSNTGELFF. CDR3 nucleotides: TGTGCCACCAGCTCGGTAAATTCGAACACCGGGGAGCTGTTTTTT.